This TCR beta chain was sequenced during a study of T cell responses to AZD1222 COVID-19 vaccine. The CDR3 length is 18 residues. V trimming: 0 bases; J trimming: 0 bases; junction bases outside the gene matches: 6. Germline lookup yields CDR1 SGHTS and CDR2 YDEGEE. The method was immunoSEQ multiplex PCR; TCRdb's version includes in-frame clones alone and lacks a portion of them. The sample shows about 35,000 clones, 86% of them seen only once. This material consisted of peripheral blood, taken 28 days after the second AZD1222 dose. V is TRBV5-8 and J is TRBJ2-6, with 7 bases identical to TRBD1. This sequence was found in an adult who received the AZD1222 COVID-19 vaccine. CDR3 sequence: CASSLADRVLSGANVLTF. In nucleotides, the CDR3 is TGTGCCAGCAGCTTGGCCGACAGGGTCCTCTCTGGGGCCAACGTCCTGACTTTC.